The 22 T cell receptor beta chains below come from one sample, sequenced in a study of memory CD4+ T cells and cytomegalovirus serostatus (dated by TCRdb to about 2019). A FACSAria II was used to sort memory CD4+ T cells, defined as single viable CD3+CD4+CD8-CD45RO+ cells. Library prep was done by the immunoSEQ multiplex PCR assay. TCRdb retrieved this table from immuneACCESS and kept in-frame rearrangements only. Not all clones are present; in checked studies, unresolved V genes account for under half, and no reason is known for the remainder. The sample table contains some 48,000 clones; only one count was recorded for approximately 78% of them. Approximately 0.98% of the sample is taken by the ten largest. The material sequenced was memory CD4+ T cells from blood. Source of these receptors: an adult in good health and CMV-seronegative.

The chain links TRBV19 to TRBJ2-6, with TRBD1 as a possible D gene (6 bases). This CDR3 is built from 16 residues. V lost 6 bases to trimming and J lost 0 bases, with 12 bases between them. The V gene's germline CDR1 is LNHDA and CDR2 SQIVND (reference sequence). CDR3: CASSSMDSSGANVLTF. CDR3 bases: TGTGCCAGTAGCTCGATGGACAGCTCTGGGGCCAACGTCCTGACTTTC.

This clone was seen a few times. The V call is TRBV5-1, the J call TRBJ2-1; maybe TRBD2 (5 bases). This CDR3 spans 12 amino acids. Trimming took off 0 bases at V and 9 bases at J, with 7 bases between the two ends. Looked up from germline, CDR1 is SGHRS and CDR2 is YFSETQ. CDR3 DNA sequence: TGCGCCAGCAGCTTGGCAGAGGGTGAGCAGTTCTTC. This sequence encodes CASSLAEGEQFF.

The DNA of the CDR3 is TGTGCCAGCAGCCCCAACAGCGGCAGAAGCCACGAGCAGTACTTC. Translated, it gives CASSPNSGRSHEQYF. This sequence joins TRBV11-2 and TRBJ2-7; perhaps TRBD2 as D (5 bases). Germline V gives CDR1 SGHAT, CDR2 FQNNGV. Trimming left V 5 bases short and J 5 bases short, with 19 bases between. The CDR3 loop spans 15 amino acids. The whole variable domain, remainder taken from reference TRBV11-2 and TRBJ2-7, is EAGVAQSPRYKIIEKRQSVAFWCNPISGHATLYWYQQILGQGPKLLIQFQNNGVVDDSQLPKDRFSAERLKGVDSTLKIQPAKLEDSAVYLCASSPNSGRSHEQYFGPGTRLTVT.

The chain has TRBV19 and TRBJ2-5; the match to TRBD2 covers 8 bases. The germline V gene encodes CDR1 LNHDA and CDR2 SQIVND (reference sequence). CDR3 size: 14 residues. V was pared by 4 bases and J by 3 bases, with 4 bases of the junction left unmatched. The CDR3 coding sequence is TGTGCCAGTAGTAGCGGGAGGAGGGAAGAGACCCAGTACTTC. Translation: CASSSGRREETQYF.

This sequence joins TRBV2 and TRBJ2-3, with 7 bases that match TRBD1. V trimming: 4 bases; J trimming: 5 bases; junction bases outside the gene matches: 3. Per germline, CDR1 SNHLY and CDR2 FYNNEI. The CDR3 is 13 amino acids. The CDR3 here is CASSANRGDTQYF. In DNA, the CDR3 is TGTGCCAGCAGTGCAAACAGGGGAGATACGCAGTATTTT.

This clone was counted a few times. This chain connects TRBV7-9 to TRBJ1-1, with D perhaps matching TRBD1 (6 bases). Trimming took 5 bases from V and 2 from J, leaving 15 bases between them. CDR3 length: 15 amino acids. Germline V gene lookup returns CDR1 SEHNR and CDR2 FQNEAQ (reference sequence). CDR3 in amino acids: CASSQTRTANTEAFF. In DNA form, the CDR3 reads TGTGCCAGCAGCCAAACACGGACAGCTAACACTGAAGCTTTCTTT.

The chain is built from TRBV6-6 and TRBJ2-7; 7 nucleotides align to TRBD2. The J segment lost 7 bases and the V segment lost 6 bases, leaving 6 bases of the junction unmatched. The CDR3 length is 12 residues. CDR1 and CDR2 (germline): MNHNY, SVGAGI (reference sequence). The CDR3 bases are TGTGCCAGCAGCAGGACTAGGGATGAGCAGTACTTC. This gives the protein CASSRTRDEQYF.

The chain couples TRBV10-3 to TRBJ2-1; 8 bases match TRBD1. Germline CDR1 and CDR2: ENHRY and SYGVKD. With 3 bases clipped from V and 7 bases from J, the junction kept 5 bases outside the gene matches. The CDR3 runs to 14 residues. CDR3 in DNA: TGTGCCATCAGTGACAGGACAGGGCCGAATGAGCAGTTCTTC. It translates to CAISDRTGPNEQFF.

The rearrangement links TRBV28 to TRBJ2-7; 7 nucleotides align to TRBD2. The trim removed 6 bases at V and 4 bases at J, leaving 0 bases unmatched. Germline V gene lookup returns CDR1 MDHEN and CDR2 SYDVKM. This CDR3 is 11 amino acids long. The CDR3 spells CASRGGYEQYF. CDR3 nucleotide sequence: TGTGCCAGCAGGGGGGGGTACGAGCAGTACTTC. Drawing the rest from reference TRBV28 and TRBJ2-7, the complete variable domain is DVKVTQSSRYLVKRTGEKVFLECVQDMDHENMFWYRQDPGLGLRLIYFSYDVKMKEKGDIPEGYSVSREKKERFSLILESASTNQTSMYLCASRGGYEQYFGPGTRLTVT.

With regard to this clone: The sample carries other DNA sequences with the same CDR3. V usage is TRBV7-2 and J usage is TRBJ2-5; the D gene is possibly TRBD2 (6 bases). Germline-derived CDR1 and CDR2 are SGHTA and FQGNSA. The CDR3 covers 14 residues. Trimming took off 3 bases at V and 1 base at J, with 9 bases between the two ends. The CDR3 nucleotides read TGTGCCAGCAGCTTGGGCGGGGTCCAAGAGACCCAGTACTTC. It specifies CASSLGGVQETQYF.

Worth noting for this clone: The junction departs from germline at one end; a sequencing error may be responsible. The genes are TRBV7-2 and TRBJ2-1, with 12 bases matching TRBD2. This CDR3 spans 14 amino acids. Germline lookup yields CDR1 SGHTA and CDR2 FQGNSA. CDR3 residues: CASSLAGGPNEQFF. CDR3 sequence (DNA): TGTGCCAGCAGCCTAGCGGGGGGGCCCAATGAGCAGTTCTTC.

The CDR3 DNA sequence: TGTGCCAGCAGCCTAACAGGGGCCGAAGGCTACACCTTC. Translated: CASSLTGAEGYTF. The chain recombines TRBV11-2 with TRBJ1-2; 7 bases agree with TRBD1. Germline assignment: CDR1 SGHAT and CDR2 FQNNGV. The CDR3 sequence is 13 residues long. The trim removed 5 bases at V and 8 bases at J, leaving 8 bases unmatched.

The gene calls are TRBV5-6 and TRBJ1-6; tentative D call: TRBD1 (5 bases). The CDR3 extends over 12 amino acids. Trimming left V 4 bases short and J 11 bases short, with 10 bases between. Germline V gene sequence: CDR1 SGHDT, CDR2 YYEEEE. The CDR3 here is CASSQGNPPLHF. DNA for the CDR3: TGTGCCAGCAGCCAGGGAAATCCACCCCTCCACTTT.

The genes are TRBV7-6 and TRBJ1-3; tentatively, D is TRBD1 (6 bases). The germline V gene has CDR1 SGHVS and CDR2 FNYEAQ. V lost 4 bases and J 1 base, leaving 14 bases between the germline ends. This CDR3 is built from 16 residues. The CDR3 bases are TGTGCCAGCAGCTCCCTTGGGGGCGGGTCTGGAAACACCATATATTTT. Its protein is CASSSLGGGSGNTIYF. Based on the CDR3 plus reference TRBV7-6 and TRBJ1-3, the full variable domain is GAGVSQSPRYKVTKRGQDVALRCDPISGHVSLYWYRQALGQGPEFLTYFNYEAQQDKSGLPNDRFSAERPEGSISTLTIQRTEQRDSAMYRCASSSLGGGSGNTIYFGEGSWLTVV.

The V gene is TRBV11-2, the J gene TRBJ1-1; a possible D gene is TRBD1 (5 bases). V dropped 5 bases and J dropped 2 bases, with 9 bases sitting between them. The CDR3 is made up of 13 amino acids. The germline V gene has CDR1 SGHAT and CDR2 FQNNGV. CDR3 sequence (DNA): TGTGCCAGCAGCGGCGGGACCAACACTGAAGCTTTCTTT. It codes for CASSGGTNTEAFF.

This chain uses TRBV6-1 with TRBJ2-5; no reliable D call. The CDR3 sequence is 11 residues long. With 5 bases removed from V and 2 bases from J, the gap between germline ends came to 3 bases. The germline V gene encodes CDR1 MNHNS and CDR2 SASEGT. Here the CDR3 reads CASSSQETQYF. CDR3 coding DNA: TGTGCCAGCAGTTCTCAAGAGACCCAGTACTTC.

The chain combines TRBV6-5 with TRBJ1-5, with D unclear. V lost 5 bases, J lost 6 bases, and 11 bases lay in between. CDR1 and CDR2 (germline): MNHEY, SVGAGI. This CDR3 has 13 amino acids. The DNA of the CDR3 is TGTGCCAGCAGTACCGTCATGGGTCAGCCCCAGCATTTT. Its translation is CASSTVMGQPQHF.

The chain links TRBV10-2 to TRBJ2-7; D is tentatively TRBD1 or TRBD2 (5 bases each). This CDR3 is 14 amino acids long. Deletions cut 6 bases from V and 12 bases from J, with 24 bases between. In germline, CDR1 is WSHSY, CDR2 SAAADI. CDR3 bases: TGCGCCAGCAGCACACTCCAGACCACGGGACCTATGTACTTC. This translates into CASSTLQTTGPMYF.

The chain couples TRBV7-2 to TRBJ2-5, with no clear D. There are 11 residues in the CDR3. Germline-derived CDR1 and CDR2 are SGHTA and FQGNSA. The germline V and J ends were trimmed by 3 bases and 5 bases, with 4 bases remaining between them. Here the CDR3 DNA reads TGTGCCAGCAGCTTTGGGGAGACCCAGTACTTC. Amino acids: CASSFGETQYF.

The CDR3 sequence is CASRLQLTSGNTIYF. In DNA, the CDR3 is TGTGCCAGCAGACTACAGCTGACCTCTGGAAACACCATATATTTT. The V call is TRBV7-2, the J call TRBJ1-3; D is uncertain. Germline CDR1 SGHTA, CDR2 FQGNSA. CDR3 length: 15 residues. Trimming shortened V by 6 bases and J by 0 bases, and 12 bases separated the two germline ends.

As DNA, the CDR3 is TGTGCCAGCTCACCACGGACGACGGGGACTGAAGCTTTCTTT. It encodes CASSPRTTGTEAFF. This chain joins TRBV18 and TRBJ1-1; D remains ambiguous. This CDR3 contains 14 residues. V dropped 1 base and J dropped 5 bases, with 11 bases sitting between them. Germline V gene data show CDR1 as KGHSH and CDR2 as LQKENI.

J is TRBJ1-5 and V is TRBV16; no clear D gene. CDR3 size: 15 residues. Germline V gives CDR1 KGHSY, CDR2 FQNENV. V was pared by 4 bases and J by 3 bases, with 13 bases between. In nucleotides, the CDR3 is TGTGCCAGCAGCCCCTTTCGGAGAGACAATCAGCCCCAGCATTTT. Protein sequence: CASSPFRRDNQPQHF.